This record looks at one T cell receptor beta chain sequence and its context. What it binds is not known. A read error may account for a junction end that differs from germline. This sample is part of a study of cytomegalovirus exposure and HLA in healthy donors. Points from the study as a whole: Later findings reportedly placed an Asian-associated ancestry cluster below the roughly 670-donor mean for N-insertions. Later analysis found that TCR beta chains associated with HLA were more clonally expanded than other, equally common chains. A later analysis reported that several of the most significant clusters appeared to be linked to common viral pathogens, among them Epstein-Barr virus. CMV serostatus was the only recorded immune exposure for donors.

Germline lookup yields CDR1 SEHNR and CDR2 FQNEAQ (reference sequence). The CDR3 is 16 amino acids. The PCR employed 60 Vbeta primers together with 13 Jbeta primers. The data were produced by immunoSEQ multiplex PCR, yet TCRdb's version contains in-frame clones alone and is incomplete. The data hold approximately 89,000 clones, with 75% to 80% observed a single time. The clonotype comes from a man aged 25 to 40 in good health and CMV-seronegative. The chain carries TRBV7-9 and TRBJ2-3; TRBD2 aligns across 13 bases. Sequenced material: PBMCs. Here the CDR3 reads CSSSLGLAGGTDTQYF. The DNA for the CDR3 is TGTTCCAGCAGCCTCGGACTAGCGGGGGGCACAGATACGCAGTATTTT.